This T cell receptor beta chain comes out of a study of CD8 T cells in ankylosing spondylitis. Study outcomes and limitations: A subset of motif variants has previously been described in the synovial fluid and blood of reactive arthritis. Significantly higher representation of disease-linked clones was reported for matched ankylosing spondylitis synovial fluid.

Libraries for TCR beta were made by quantitative 5'-RACE with molecular barcodes. MiXCR was run by TCRdb on the 5' RACE reads, yielding one entry per CDR3 protein. The data hold approximately 240,000 distinct CDR3 sequences, with 10% to 13% observed a single time. The germline V gene encodes CDR1 DFQATT and CDR2 SNEGSKA (reference sequence). Deletions cut 3 bases from V and 5 bases from J, with 11 bases between. The CDR3 has 13 amino acids. This clonotype occurred many times. Its specificity is unknown. The receptor was derived from a male donor with ankylosing spondylitis or in good health (not recorded which). V usage is TRBV20-1 and J usage is TRBJ1-5; D unresolved. Sequencing was carried out using blood, either unsorted or a sorted T cell fraction (not recorded which). As DNA, the CDR3 is TGCAGTGCTAGTAGCAGTAATTATCAGCCCCAGCATTTT. It encodes CSASSSNYQPQHF.